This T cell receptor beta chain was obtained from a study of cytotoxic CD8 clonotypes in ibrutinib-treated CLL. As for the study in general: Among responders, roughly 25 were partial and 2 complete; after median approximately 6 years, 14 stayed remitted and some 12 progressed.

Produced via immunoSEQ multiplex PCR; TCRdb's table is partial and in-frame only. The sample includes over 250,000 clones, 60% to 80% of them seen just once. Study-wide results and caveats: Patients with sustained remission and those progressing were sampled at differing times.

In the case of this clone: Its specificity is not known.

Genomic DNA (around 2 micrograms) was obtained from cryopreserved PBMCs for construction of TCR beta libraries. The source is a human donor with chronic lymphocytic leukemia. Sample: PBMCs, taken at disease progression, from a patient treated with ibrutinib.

In DNA form, the CDR3 reads TGTGCCAGTCTGGCTGGGAACACCGGGGAGCTGTTTTTT. This encodes CASLAGNTGELFF. The chain carries TRBV7-9 and TRBJ2-2; D gene unclear. Trimming stripped 9 bases from V and 1 base from J, with 9 bases between. From germline, CDR1 is SEHNR and CDR2 FQNEAQ (reference sequence). The CDR3 sequence is 13 residues long.